One and the same sample provided the 6 T cell receptor beta chains below, sequenced in a study of Graves' ophthalmopathy and Graves' hyperthyroidism (dated 2018 in TCRdb). The run used an Illumina HiSeq 2000. For repertoire sequencing, the TCR beta CDR3 regions were amplified from RNA transcripts. A first-round RT-PCR used HTBI primers with the Qiagen OneStep RT-PCR kit, followed by a second-round multiplex PCR, size selection and purification. Starting from the raw public reads, TCRdb applied fastp trimming at Q25, assembled clones with MiXCR and retained in-frame beta chains. Rows with one shared CDR3 protein collapse into an entry with the most common genes and DNA. The sample records 400,000 to 450,000 distinct CDR3 sequences, around 21% of which are singletons. The ten largest clonotypes hold 3% of the sample. Specimen: peripheral blood. All receptors come from a woman in her late teens or twenties with stable Graves' hyperthyroidism. Donor details come from another sample of the same person, matched by shared clones.

There are many counts of this clonotype. Sequence at one end of the junction differs from germline and may be a read error. The chain combines TRBV10-3 with TRBJ2-7; 7 bases line up with TRBD1. Germline-derived CDR1 and CDR2 are ENHRY and SYGVKD. This CDR3 contains 14 residues. CDR3 residues: CAISESTGVTPGHF. CDR3 nucleotides: TGTGCCATCAGTGAAAGTACAGGGGTAACCCCGGGGCACTTC.

Many counts were recorded for this clonotype. This chain uses TRBV20-1 with TRBJ1-2; D gene unclear. CDR3 length equals 12 residues. Germline loops: CDR1 DFQATT, CDR2 SNEGSKA (reference sequence). With 7 bases removed from V and 0 bases from J, the gap between germline ends came to 9 bases. The DNA of the CDR3 is TGCAGTGTGGCGGAAGCTAACTATGGCTACACCTTC. It encodes CSVAEANYGYTF.

This chain uses TRBV6-5 with TRBJ2-7; D uncertain. The CDR3 length is 12 residues. Germline CDR1 MNHEY, CDR2 SVGAGI. With 4 bases removed from V and 2 bases from J, the gap between germline ends came to 6 bases. DNA of the CDR3: TGTGCCAGCAGTTCCTCGGCCTACGAGCAGTACTTC. It encodes CASSSSAYEQYF.

V usage is TRBV2 and J usage is TRBJ1-5; D ambiguous. The CDR3 consists of 15 residues. In germline, CDR1 is SNHLY, CDR2 FYNNEI. V was trimmed by 6 bases and J by 4 bases, leaving 16 bases between them. Written as DNA, the CDR3 is TGTGCCAGCAGCACCGACTGGGGAGGAAATCAGCCCCAGCATTTT. Translating it yields CASSTDWGGNQPQHF.

The V gene is TRBV9, the J gene TRBJ2-6; 8 bases agree with TRBD1. From germline, CDR1 is SGDLS and CDR2 YYNGEE. This CDR3 spans 16 amino acids. V gave up 4 bases and J gave up 3 bases; unmatched junction bases: 6. CDR3 sequence: CASSPQGALGANVLTF. In nucleotides, the CDR3 is TGTGCCAGCAGCCCTCAGGGGGCGCTTGGGGCCAACGTCCTGACTTTC.

This clonotype has a count of ten or more. The chain carries TRBV20-1 and TRBJ2-7; no clear D. CDR1 is DFQATT, CDR2 SNEGSKA, per germline (reference sequence). V was cut by 2 bases and J by 1 base, with 6 bases left in between. This CDR3 has 12 residues. Here the CDR3 reads CSARRGSYEQYF. CDR3 sequence (DNA): TGCAGTGCTAGACGTGGATCCTACGAGCAGTACTTC.